The following is a T cell receptor (beta chain) sequence with its context. This sample was included in a study of identical twins. Germline-derived CDR1 and CDR2 are SNHLY and FYNNEI. CDR3 length: 19 amino acids. V lost 11 bases and J lost 5; bases outside the gene matches: 22. Each cDNA held unique molecular identifiers, and template switching gave it a universal primer site. TCRdb ran MiXCR on the 5' RACE reads and lists one entry per CDR3 protein. The table has some 570,000 distinct CDR3 sequences, 20% to 25% seen once. This sample was shared with a second study, whose subject was yellow fever vaccine responses in identical twins. Turning to that study: Twins' vaccine T cell response reportedly seemed partly convergent, partly personalized.

The genes are TRBV2 and TRBJ2-1, with 12 bases fitting TRBD2. The source is a woman younger than 35 in good health. The material sequenced was CD4+ T cells sorted from blood. The CDR3 loop reads CAFSRLAGDPRRPNNEQFF. CDR3 nucleotides: TGTGCCTTCAGCAGACTAGCGGGAGATCCGCGTCGCCCTAACAATGAGCAGTTCTTC.